This T cell receptor (beta chain) was recorded in a study of T cells after yellow fever vaccination. The overall study: Preparation of the low-cell-number fractions used SMART-Seq v4 Ultra Low Input.

Study results and limitations: Detected again after the booster were most primary-vaccination clones, at nearly 97% CD4 and approximately 85% CD8. Weaker in magnitude, the secondary response showed a faster peak on day 5 versus 15.

A process of 5'RACE template switching, which added a universal primer site and UMIs, was used to make TCR cDNA. TCRdb processed the 5' RACE reads anew with MiXCR; each CDR3 protein has one entry. The sample contains roughly 500,000 distinct CDR3 sequences, roughly a fifth of which appear only once. As concerns this clonotype: The antigen is unknown.

V was cut by 3 bases and J by 3 bases, with 20 bases left in between. Germline V lookup: CDR1 ENHRY, CDR2 SYGVKD. The CDR3 sequence is 17 residues long. The chain joins TRBV10-3 to TRBJ1-1; tentative D call: TRBD1 (5 bases). This sequence was found in a man younger than 40 who received the YFV17D yellow fever vaccine. The sample here was PBMCs, taken 15 days after the yellow fever booster vaccination. CDR3 region: CAISDTRATVMDTEAFF. The CDR3 bases are TGTGCCATCAGTGATACCAGGGCTACGGTGATGGACACTGAAGCTTTCTTT.